This T cell receptor (beta chain) was sequenced for a study of blood T cell repertoires in COVID-19. On the study more broadly: There were acute and convalescent COVID-19 samples, and they came from the United States, Italy and Spain. Sample material is recorded as cDNA or gDNA derived from T cells, B-cell-depleted T cells, or PBMCs.

Under the authors' procedure: Nucleated cell counts were estimated from reference gene primer amplification. Repertoires were generated with immunoSEQ multiplex PCR, while TCRdb's copy carries only in-frame clones and drops some. V, J and clone size derive from that table, while D and trimming were established from the DNA sequence. The sample yields fewer than 90,000 clones, roughly 88% seen once. The CDR3 has 12 amino acids. Unmatched junction bases numbered 5, after V lost 6 bases and J lost 13 bases. The sample taken for sequencing was peripheral blood. The genes are TRBV12-3 or TRBV12-4 and TRBJ2-1, with 11 bases aligning to TRBD1. The TCR was taken from a man in his thirties or forties with acute or convalescent COVID-19. CDR3 DNA sequence: TGTGCCAGCAGCCGGGACAGGGGGATACAGTTCTTC. Protein product: CASSRDRGIQFF.